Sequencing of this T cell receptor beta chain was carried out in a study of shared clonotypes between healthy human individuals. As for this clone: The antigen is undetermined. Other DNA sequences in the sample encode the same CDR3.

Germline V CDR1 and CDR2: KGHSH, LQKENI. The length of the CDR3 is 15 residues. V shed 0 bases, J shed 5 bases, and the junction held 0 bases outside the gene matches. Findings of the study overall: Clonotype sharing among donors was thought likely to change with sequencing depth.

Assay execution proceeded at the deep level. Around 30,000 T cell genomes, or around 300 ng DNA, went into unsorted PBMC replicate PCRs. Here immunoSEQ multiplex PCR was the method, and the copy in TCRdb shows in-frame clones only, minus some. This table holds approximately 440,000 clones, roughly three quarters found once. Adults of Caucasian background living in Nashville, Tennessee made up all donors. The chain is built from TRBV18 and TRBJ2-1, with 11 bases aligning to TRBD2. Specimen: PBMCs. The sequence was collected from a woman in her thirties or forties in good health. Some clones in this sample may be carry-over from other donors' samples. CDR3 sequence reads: CASSPPSGRDNEQFF. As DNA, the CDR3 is TGTGCCAGCTCACCACCTAGCGGGAGGGACAATGAGCAGTTCTTC.